This TCR beta chain was captured by sequencing in a study of neurological immune-mediated disorders (dated by TCRdb to the late 2010s). About the full investigation: Among the 35 or so multiple sclerosis patients, some 31 had relapsing-remitting MS and 3 had secondary progressive MS. The study compared peripheral blood TCR-beta repertoires of HTLV-I-associated myelopathy (HAM/TSP) patients, multiple sclerosis patients and healthy controls using UMI-based sequencing. Alongside PBMC samples, the set of some 100 TCR-beta libraries contained longitudinal samples, technical triplicates, and paired CD4+ and CD8+ T-cell subsets that had been sorted. Each longitudinal HAM/TSP and healthy donor was sampled at 3 time-points spaced at 3-40 month intervals. The cohort comprised roughly 65 subjects: roughly 15 HAM/TSP patients, 35 or so multiple sclerosis patients and some 20 healthy controls. Paper-wide results and their limitations: TCR clonal expansion was highest in HAM/TSP patients and lowest in MS patients, with MS patients falling below even healthy controls. The MS cluster was not associated with any clinical or MRI features, and the authors stated that larger cohorts are needed. In a phylogenetic analysis, the repertoires of 18 out of 34 MS patients fell into a single cluster of related CDR3 sequences, pointing to a possible signature at the repertoire level. No identical CDR3 amino acid sequences were found to be shared among expanded clones across subjects, suggesting that TCR-beta repertoires were private in all groups.

cDNA was synthesized by template-switch 5'RACE using a primer carrying a 10-nucleotide random unique molecular identifier by which each TCR transcript was tagged. Over 170 million TCR-beta sequences, covering 15-18 subjects, were produced in each sequencing run. The RNeasy kit was used to extract total RNA. Using the KAPA Real-time Library Amplification kit, TCR-beta VDJ regions were amplified with primers for the TCR constant region and the 5'RACE anchor. A first PCR added sample indexes and Illumina adaptors, after which a second PCR increased the library yield. After Ampure bead purification, the roughly 650 bp TCR product was size-selected on a 2% E-gel SizeSelection system. Before pooling, library quality was assessed on a Bioanalyzer, concentration was determined with Qubit, and library quantification was performed with the Kapa Library Quantification kit. An Illumina HiSeq 2500 was used to sequence the libraries paired-end at 2 x 150 bp. To increase sequence diversity, roughly 23-30% phiX was spiked into each library pool. Per the authors' processing: The UMI-based MiGEC pipeline processed quality-filtered reads and removed over 80% of raw TCR sequences during error correction. IMGT germline references were used for alignment of VDJ genes, and clonotypes were defined by a unique CDR3 amino acid sequence together with V-J genes. Clonal expansion, Shannon diversity and CDR3 relatedness were evaluated with VDJtools (CalcPairwiseDistances, ClusterSamples), while phylogenetic trees were built in CLCbio workbench. Expanded clones were defined as having at least 8 unique UMIs, based on coefficient-of-variation modelling across technical triplicates. TCRdb reworked the public reads: Q25 trimming with fastp, MiXCR clone assembly, productive beta chains retained. Merged by CDR3 protein, the rows form single entries marked with the most common genes and DNA. TCRdb assigned the V and J calls; the authors' analysis was not used. Across this sample there are tens of thousands of distinct CDR3 sequences, with roughly 3.1% seen only once. The ten most abundant clones make up 7.5% to 8.5% of the sample.

The time point label corresponds to: longitudinal time-point 1 (baseline). Libraries from unsorted PBMCs were made from 2 million PBMCs kept in RNAlater at -80 degrees C until RNA extraction. The multiple sclerosis patients were enrolled in a US clinical protocol that used magnetic resonance imaging to evaluate disease progression. PBMCs were separated from peripheral blood using Ficoll-Hypaque density gradient centrifugation and then cryopreserved in liquid nitrogen. Worth noting for this clonotype: Its antigen remains unidentified. Just one base apart from a much larger clone, this may be a read error.

The clonotype originates from a woman aged 55-69 years with multiple sclerosis. The material sequenced was PBMCs.

CDR3 region: CSSSPRADYGYTF. The nucleotide sequence is TGCTCCAGCAGTCCCCGGGCGGACTATGGCTACACCTTC. This chain joins TRBV10-1 to TRBJ1-2; no D gene can be assigned with confidence. As encoded in the germline V gene (reference sequence), CDR1 is WNHNN while CDR2 is SYGVQD. Spanning cysteine to phenylalanine, the CDR3 consists of 13 amino acids. Just CDR3 DNA is preserved here, 39 bases in frame from base 1.